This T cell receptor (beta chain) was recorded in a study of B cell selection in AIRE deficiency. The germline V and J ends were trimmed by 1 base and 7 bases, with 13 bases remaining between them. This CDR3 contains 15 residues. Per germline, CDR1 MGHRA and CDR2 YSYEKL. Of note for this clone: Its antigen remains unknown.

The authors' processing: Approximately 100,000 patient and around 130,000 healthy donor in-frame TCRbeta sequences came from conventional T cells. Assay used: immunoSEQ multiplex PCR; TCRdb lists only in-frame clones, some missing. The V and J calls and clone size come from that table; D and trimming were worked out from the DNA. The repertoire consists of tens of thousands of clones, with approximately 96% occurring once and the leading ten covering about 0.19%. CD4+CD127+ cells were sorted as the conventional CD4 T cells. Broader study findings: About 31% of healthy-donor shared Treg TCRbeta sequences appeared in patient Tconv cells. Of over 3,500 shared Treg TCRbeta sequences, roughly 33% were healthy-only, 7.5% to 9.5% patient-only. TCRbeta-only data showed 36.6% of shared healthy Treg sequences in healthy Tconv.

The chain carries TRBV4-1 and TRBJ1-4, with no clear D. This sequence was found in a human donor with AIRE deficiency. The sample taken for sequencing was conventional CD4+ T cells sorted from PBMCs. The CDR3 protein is CASSQGASLSEKLFF. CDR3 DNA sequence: TGCGCCAGCAGCCAAGGCGCCAGTCTAAGTGAAAAACTGTTTTTT.